One and the same sample provided the 19 T cell receptor beta chains below, sequenced in a study of shared clonotypes between healthy human individuals. Only CD45RO-negative cells positively selected for CCR7 counted as naive CD8 cells, so terminally differentiated effector memory CD45RA+ cells were excluded. Measured with immunoSEQ multiplex PCR; TCRdb has only the in-frame clones, and not every one. Here the sample spans roughly 2,000,000 clones, 80% to 95% being singletons. The material sequenced was naive CD8+ T cells from PBMCs. Receptors were obtained from a man aged 18 to 29 in good health. Some clones in this sample may be carry-over from other donors' samples.

V is TRBV6-6 and J is TRBJ1-1; D might be TRBD1 (6 bases). CDR1 and CDR2 from the germline V gene are MNHNY and SVGAGI (reference sequence). V lost 6 bases and J 5 bases, leaving 10 bases between the germline ends. CDR3 length: 12 amino acids. CDR3 bases: TGTGCCAGCAGACACACAGGGACTGAAGCTTTCTTT. As protein: CASRHTGTEAFF.

A word on this clone: Other nucleotide sequences from this sample produce the same CDR3. V usage is TRBV19 and J usage is TRBJ1-5; possible D gene TRBD1, 5 bases. Between the trimmed V and J ends, which lost 3 bases and 4 bases, there was a span of 7 bases. Germline values: CDR1 LNHDA, CDR2 SQIVND (reference sequence). The CDR3 contains 13 residues. CDR3 amino acids: CASSMAGNQPQHF. In nucleotides, the CDR3 is TGTGCCAGTAGTATGGCAGGGAATCAGCCCCAGCATTTT. The full variable domain, with the rest looked up from reference TRBV19 and TRBJ1-5, is DGGITQSPKYLFRKEGQNVTLSCEQNLNHDAMYWYRQDPGQGLRLIYYSQIVNDFQKGDIAEGYSVSREKKESFPLTVTSAQKNPTAFYLCASSMAGNQPQHFGDGTRLSIL.

The J gene is TRBJ2-5, the V gene TRBV6-5, with TRBD2 matching over 7 bases. Germline V lookup: CDR1 MNHEY, CDR2 SVGAGI. The CDR3 sequence is 16 residues long. V was pared by 4 bases and J by 5 bases, with 13 bases of the junction left unmatched. The CDR3 nucleotides read TGTGCCAGCAGTTGGGTAAATCCTAGCGGCGGGGAGACCCAGTACTTC. Amino acid sequence: CASSWVNPSGGETQYF.

Note on this clone: Other DNA variants within this sample encode the same CDR3. The chain joins TRBV29-1 to TRBJ2-1; 10 bases match TRBD2. This CDR3 is built from 12 residues. From germline, CDR1 is SQVTM and CDR2 ANQGSEA. After removal of 7 bases from V and 6 bases from J, the junction contained 3 bases not matched to a gene. CDR3 residues: CSAWTSGNEQFF. CDR3 sequence (DNA): TGCAGCGCATGGACTAGCGGCAATGAGCAGTTCTTC.

This chain links TRBV4-1 with TRBJ1-6; D not certain. Germline CDR1 is MGHRA and CDR2 is YSYEKL. This CDR3 comprises 17 residues. V was shortened by 0 bases and J by 4 bases, with 13 bases between the two germline ends. CDR3 region: CASSQDPRREYNSPLHF. The DNA of the CDR3 is TGCGCCAGCAGCCAAGATCCTCGGAGGGAGTATAATTCACCCCTCCACTTT.

V is TRBV28 and J is TRBJ1-2, with 8 bases matching TRBD1. With V trimmed by 6 bases and J by 5 bases, 5 bases remained unmatched. Per germline, CDR1 MDHEN and CDR2 SYDVKM. There are 13 residues in the CDR3. The CDR3 coding sequence is TGTGCCAGCAGGGGGACAGGATGGTATGGCTACACCTTC. It specifies CASRGTGWYGYTF.

The chain employs TRBV18 and TRBJ2-1, with 9 bases fitting TRBD1. The germline CDR1 and CDR2 sequences are KGHSH and LQKENI. V lost 6 bases to trimming and J lost 2 bases; unmatched junction nucleotides: 5. The CDR3 has 15 residues. CDR3 region: CASSQDRGTYNEQFF. The CDR3 DNA reads TGTGCCAGCTCTCAGGACAGGGGAACCTACAATGAGCAGTTCTTC. Full variable domain (missing parts from reference TRBV18 and TRBJ2-1): NAGVMQNPRHLVRRRGQEARLRCSPMKGHSHVYWYRQLPEEGLKFMVYLQKENIIDESGMPKERFSAEFPKEGPSILRIQQVVRGDSAAYFCASSQDRGTYNEQFFGPGTRLTVL.

The chain is built from TRBV4-1 and TRBJ2-2; maybe TRBD2 (6 bases). V was pared by 4 bases and J by 0 bases, with 15 bases between. CDR1 and CDR2 from the germline V gene are MGHRA and YSYEKL. The CDR3 is 17 residues long. The CDR3 region has the DNA TGCGCCAGCAGCCCCCTCGGGGGAGAACCGAACACCGGGGAGCTGTTTTTT. This encodes CASSPLGGEPNTGELFF.

The genes are TRBV7-2 and TRBJ2-1; 11 bases fit TRBD2. CDR1 is SGHTA and CDR2 is FQGNSA in the germline V gene. The CDR3 covers 15 residues. Germline trimming cut 2 bases from V and 8 bases from J; bases unmatched to any gene: 5. The CDR3 region has the DNA TGTGCCAGCAGCTTATTCCTAGCGGGAGGACATGAGCAGTTCTTC. This translates into CASSLFLAGGHEQFF. The full variable domain, completed using reference TRBV7-2 and TRBJ2-1, is GAGVSQSPSNKVTEKGKDVELRCDPISGHTALYWYRQSLGQGLEFLIYFQGNSAPDKSGLPSDRFSAERTGGSVSTLTIQRTQQEDSAVYLCASSLFLAGGHEQFFGPGTRLTVL.

The J gene is TRBJ1-2, the V gene TRBV10-1; a weak D match, TRBD1 (5 bases). CDR1 and CDR2 (germline): WNHNN, SYGVQD (reference sequence). CDR3 size: 13 residues. V lost 0 bases, J lost 7 bases, and 9 bases lay in between. The CDR3 DNA reads TGCGCCAGCAGTGAGTCGCCAGGGTTTGGCTACACCTTC. Its translation: CASSESPGFGYTF.

The chain carries TRBV7-8 and TRBJ2-1; the D gene is possibly TRBD2 (5 bases). V was cut by 6 bases and J by 0 bases, with 12 bases left in between. Germline V gene lookup returns CDR1 SGHVS and CDR2 FQNEAQ. This CDR3 is 15 amino acids long. The CDR3 DNA reads TGTGCCAGCAGTCCAAGGACTTCCTCCTACAATGAGCAGTTCTTC. Its translation: CASSPRTSSYNEQFF.

The V and J genes are TRBV11-2 and TRBJ1-3; no reliable D call. The V and J ends lost 1 base and 4 bases respectively, with 14 bases between them. Looked up from germline, CDR1 is SGHAT and CDR2 is FQNNGV. The CDR3 is made up of 16 amino acids. CDR3 sequence: CASSLVRAAWGNTIYF. The CDR3 DNA reads as TGTGCCAGCAGCTTAGTACGGGCGGCGTGGGGAAACACCATATATTTT.

The chain recombines TRBV19 with TRBJ1-5; D gene unclear. Germline CDR1 LNHDA, CDR2 SQIVND (reference sequence). With 3 bases removed from V and 1 base from J, the gap between germline ends came to 19 bases. The CDR3 has 18 residues. The CDR3 sequence: CASSILSQTYGSNQPQHF. CDR3 bases: TGTGCCAGTAGTATTCTTAGTCAGACCTATGGGAGCAATCAGCCCCAGCATTTT.

This clone was detected once. V usage is TRBV28 and J usage is TRBJ1-2; D perhaps matches TRBD1 (6 bases). CDR3 size: 16 residues. Between the trimmed V and J ends, which lost 7 bases and 5 bases, there was a span of 23 bases. The V gene's germline CDR1 is MDHEN and CDR2 SYDVKM. The CDR3 loop reads CASTTLGGGTSYGYTF. The CDR3 DNA reads TGTGCCAGCACTACATTGGGGGGCGGCACCTCGTATGGCTACACCTTC.

As to this clone: Its ends do not fully match the called genes, so a read error is possible. The CDR3 spells CASSLGDRTF. The CDR3 DNA follows: TGTGCCAGCAGCTTGGGGGACAGGACTTTT. V gene TRBV11-2 combines with J gene TRBJ2-3; 8 positions agree with TRBD1. There are 10 residues in the CDR3. CDR1 is SGHAT, CDR2 FQNNGV, per germline.

The chain employs TRBV28 and TRBJ2-1; 9 bases fit TRBD2. Trimming cost V 5 bases and J 0 bases; bases outside gene matches: 5. Germline V gives CDR1 MDHEN, CDR2 SYDVKM. CDR3 length: 16 residues. Written as DNA, the CDR3 is TGTGCCAGCAGTCCCGCACTAGCGGGCTCCTACAATGAGCAGTTCTTC. It yields the protein CASSPALAGSYNEQFF.

This rearrangement joins TRBV28 to TRBJ2-7; weak D call: TRBD2 (5 bases). Trimming pared 5 bases from V and 1 base from J, leaving 12 bases between. Germline assignment: CDR1 MDHEN and CDR2 SYDVKM. The CDR3 length is 14 residues. CDR3 in amino acids: CASSPYRGSYEQYF. The DNA for the CDR3 is TGTGCCAGCAGTCCCTACCGGGGATCCTACGAGCAGTACTTC.

The chain joins TRBV9 to TRBJ2-6; D is perhaps TRBD1 (6 bases). V was pared by 4 bases and J by 0 bases, with 20 bases between. Germline CDR1 and CDR2: SGDLS and YYNGEE. The CDR3 extends over 19 amino acids. The CDR3 sequence: CASSNSLTGYPSGANVLTF. DNA for the CDR3: TGTGCCAGCAGCAATTCCCTCACAGGGTATCCCTCTGGGGCCAACGTCCTGACTTTC. Together with reference TRBV9 and TRBJ2-6, the CDR3 gives the full variable domain: DSGVTQTPKHLITATGQRVTLRCSPRSGDLSVYWYQQSLDQGLQFLIQYYNGEERAKGNILERFSAQQFPDLHSELNLSSLELGDSALYFCASSNSLTGYPSGANVLTFGAGSRLTVL.

This clone was picked up a small number of times. The rearrangement uses TRBV29-1 and TRBJ2-7; 7 positions match TRBD2. The germline V gene has CDR1 SQVTM and CDR2 ANQGSEA. The V and J ends lost 6 bases and 3 bases, in that order; junction bases with no gene match: 5. This CDR3 contains 12 residues. Written as DNA, the CDR3 is TGCAGCGTCCGGACTAGAAGCTACGAGCAGTACTTC. Amino acids: CSVRTRSYEQYF.